The source of this T cell receptor (beta chain) is a study of blood T cell repertoires in COVID-19. As for the study in general: T cells, B-cell-depleted T cells, or PBMCs provided the cDNA or gDNA that served as material.

Clones were sequenced by immunoSEQ multiplex PCR, and TCRdb holds only the in-frame ones, with some missing. The sample lists roughly 190,000 clones; roughly 91% were seen once. J was trimmed by 6 bases and V by 3 bases; bases with no gene match: 7. Germline V CDR1 and CDR2: KGHSH, LQKENI. The CDR3 contains 15 residues. V and J are TRBV18 and TRBJ1-5, with 8 bases lining up with TRBD1. The source material was peripheral blood. This TCR derives from a human donor in a cohort sampled during active COVID-19. The CDR3 protein is CASSPGQGGGQPQHF. The DNA for the CDR3 is TGTGCCAGCTCACCTGGACAGGGCGGTGGTCAGCCCCAGCATTTT. Drawing the rest from reference TRBV18 and TRBJ1-5, the complete variable domain is NAGVMQNPRHLVRRRGQEARLRCSPMKGHSHVYWYRQLPEEGLKFMVYLQKENIIDESGMPKERFSAEFPKEGPSILRIQQVVRGDSAAYFCASSPGQGGGQPQHFGDGTRLSIL.